This TCR beta chain derives from a study of PD-1 blockade in classical Hodgkin lymphoma. The assay was immunoSEQ multiplex PCR, and TCRdb's table has in-frame clones only and misses some. Among about 28,000 clones listed, approximately 80% were seen once. Germline V CDR1 and CDR2: LNHDA, SQIVND (reference sequence). The J segment lost 8 bases and the V segment lost 3 bases, leaving 6 bases of the junction unmatched. The CDR3 covers 14 residues. Relapses following autologous stem cell transplantation were seen in all patients, with brentuximab vedotin exposure varying. This sequence was found in a human donor with classical Hodgkin lymphoma. The chain links TRBV19 to TRBJ2-1; 8 bases are shared with TRBD1. The source material was peripheral blood mononuclear cells (PBMCs), sampled before the second cycle of nivolumab. CDR3 nucleotide sequence: TGTGCCAGTAGTATTTCAGGGGGCGGGGATGAGCAGTTCTTC. Amino acid sequence: CASSISGGGDEQFF.